Sequencing of this T cell receptor (beta chain) was carried out in a study of blood T cell repertoires in COVID-19. Background on the study: Researchers got acute and convalescent COVID-19 samples from the United States, Italy and Spain. T cells, B-cell-depleted T cells, or PBMCs provided the cDNA or gDNA that served as material.

Original analysis: From reference gene primer amplification, estimates of nucleated cell counts were derived. Produced via immunoSEQ multiplex PCR; TCRdb's table is partial and in-frame only. For V, J and clone size, that table is used; D and trimming come from the DNA. The table records more than 90,000 clones, about 90% of them present only once. Sequences were obtained from peripheral blood. The TCR comes from a woman in her 30s with acute or convalescent COVID-19.

The CDR3 DNA sequence: TGCGCCAGCAGCGGGACAGGCCGGGGGAACTATGGCTACACCTTC. This gives the protein CASSGTGRGNYGYTF. The V call is TRBV5-1, the J call TRBJ1-2, with TRBD1 matching over 8 bases. V trimming: 4 bases; J trimming: 2 bases; junction bases outside the gene matches: 7. This CDR3 is 15 amino acids long. Germline CDR1 and CDR2: SGHRS and YFSETQ.